The 25 T cell receptor beta chains reported below all come from one sample, sequenced in a study of T-cell memory formation after mild COVID-19. TCRdb recomputed calls from the 5' RACE reads with MiXCR, one row per CDR3 protein. Of approximately 250,000 distinct CDR3 sequences in the sample, about a sixth were seen once. The sample consisted of PBMCs or a T cell subset sorted from them (not recorded which). Source of these receptors: a man between 18 and 35 years old who had mild COVID-19 (a few samples of this study predate the infection). Cell type and time point are not known.

This clonotype was seen ten or more times. This sequence joins TRBV5-1 and TRBJ2-5, with 8 bases aligning to TRBD2. The CDR3 has 17 amino acids. The germline gives CDR1 SGHRS, CDR2 YFSETQ. V was pared by 0 bases and J by 0 bases, with 7 bases of the junction left unmatched. The chain's CDR3 is CASSLGLVLADQETQYF. The DNA for the CDR3 is TGCGCCAGCAGCTTGGGTTTAGTACTAGCGGACCAAGAGACCCAGTACTTC.

This clonotype has only a few counts. CDR3 in amino acids: CASSSGTSSIYF. DNA for the CDR3: TGTGCCAGCAGCTCCGGGACCTCTTCCATATATTTT. The chain couples TRBV12-3 or TRBV12-4 to TRBJ1-3, with D possibly being TRBD1 (5 bases). CDR3 size: 12 residues. With 6 bases removed from V and 11 bases from J, the gap between germline ends came to 14 bases.

This clonotype was recorded a few times. The J gene is TRBJ1-3, the V gene TRBV28, with TRBD1 as a possible D gene (6 bases). The CDR3 sequence is 15 residues long. V was clipped by 6 bases and J by 0 bases, with 12 bases between them. The germline V gene encodes CDR1 MDHEN and CDR2 SYDVKM. CDR3 in DNA: TGTGCCAGCAGGCCGGGGGCCCTCTCTGGAAACACCATATATTTT. Encoded protein: CASRPGALSGNTIYF.

This chain links TRBV5-1 with TRBJ2-3; the D gene is possibly TRBD1 (5 bases). Trimming removed 6 bases from V and 4 bases from J, with 12 bases in between. The CDR3 sequence is 13 residues long. CDR1 and CDR2 (germline): SGHRS, YFSETQ. CDR3 sequence: CASNYGAADTQYF. For the CDR3, the DNA is TGCGCCAGCAATTATGGGGCCGCAGATACGCAGTATTTT.

The chain uses TRBV20-1 and TRBJ2-5, with 8 bases matching TRBD2. The CDR3 extends over 13 amino acids. V lost 3 bases, J lost 5 bases, and 5 bases stayed unmatched. The germline CDR1 and CDR2 sequences are DFQATT and SNEGSKA (reference sequence). CDR3 nucleotide sequence: TGCAGTGCTAGCGGGGGGGCCCCGGAGACCCAGTACTTC. Amino acid sequence: CSASGGAPETQYF.

This clonotype has only a few counts. This rearrangement joins TRBV24-1 to TRBJ2-5; 7 positions match TRBD1. The germline CDR1 and CDR2 sequences are KGHDR and SFDVKD. J lost 5 bases, V lost 9 bases, and 5 bases had no gene match. The CDR3 contains 12 residues. CDR3 nucleotides: TGTGCCACCGGAGACAGGGACGAGACCCAGTACTTC. Amino acids: CATGDRDETQYF.

The V and J genes are TRBV2 and TRBJ1-4; TRBD1 matches at 7 bases. Germline-derived CDR1 and CDR2 are SNHLY and FYNNEI. V was pared by 5 bases and J by 7 bases, with 7 bases of the junction left unmatched. The CDR3 spans 14 residues. CDR3 bases: TGTGCCAGCAGTCGACAGGGTTCCGGTGAAAAACTGTTTTTT. This sequence encodes CASSRQGSGEKLFF.

The genes are TRBV20-1 and TRBJ1-1; no firm D call. The CDR3 consists of 11 residues. Deletions cut 6 bases from V and 2 bases from J, with 7 bases between. CDR1 and CDR2 (germline): DFQATT, SNEGSKA (reference sequence). The chain's CDR3 is CSALINTEAFF. CDR3 DNA: TGCAGTGCCCTGATTAACACTGAAGCTTTCTTT.

V is TRBV7-9 and J is TRBJ1-1; a possible D gene is TRBD1 (5 bases). Trimming cost V 5 bases and J 1 base, with 8 bases left between them. Per germline, CDR1 SEHNR and CDR2 FQNEAQ (reference sequence). CDR3 length equals 13 residues. The CDR3 region has the DNA TGTGCCAGCAGCCAGGGAAAGAACACTGAAGCTTTCTTT. Translated, it gives CASSQGKNTEAFF. The entire variable domain, with the rest obtained from reference TRBV7-9 and TRBJ1-1, is as follows: DTGVSQNPRHKITKRGQNVTFRCDPISEHNRLYWYRQTLGQGPEFLTYFQNEAQLEKSRLLSDRFSAERPKGSFSTLEIQRTEQGDSAMYLCASSQGKNTEAFFGQGTRLTVV.

This clonotype was seen a handful of times. In DNA, the CDR3 is TGCGCCAGCAGCTTGGCCTTTCCGGGGGATGAGCAGTTCTTC. It yields the protein CASSLAFPGDEQFF. The chain combines TRBV5-1 with TRBJ2-1, with D possibly TRBD2 on 6 matching bases. The CDR3 loop spans 14 amino acids. V was shortened by 0 bases and J by 8 bases, with 12 bases between the two germline ends. Germline CDR1 SGHRS, CDR2 YFSETQ.

The chain combines TRBV7-2 with TRBJ2-3; TRBD2 aligns across 8 bases. Germline CDR1 and CDR2: SGHTA and FQGNSA. J gave up 0 bases and V 3 bases, and 8 bases lay outside the gene matches. The CDR3 totals 17 residues. CDR3 nucleotides: TGTGCCAGCAGCTTGGTCAGCGGGGGCCTTAGCACAGATACGCAGTATTTT. Translated: CASSLVSGGLSTDTQYF.

This rearrangement joins TRBV5-1 to TRBJ2-1, with D perhaps matching TRBD1 or TRBD2 (5 bases each). V lost 2 bases to trimming and J lost 10 bases, with 13 bases between them. The CDR3 length is 13 residues. Per germline, CDR1 SGHRS and CDR2 YFSETQ. In nucleotides, the CDR3 is TGCGCCAGCAGCTTAGAAAGGGGCGGGGAGCAGTTCTTC. Its protein product is CASSLERGGEQFF.

This clonotype was seen only once. The chain employs TRBV6-6 and TRBJ2-5; D possibly uses TRBD1 or TRBD2 (5 bases each). Germline V gene lookup returns CDR1 MNHNY and CDR2 SVGAGI (reference sequence). The CDR3 runs to 13 residues. V lost 10 bases to trimming and J lost 6 bases, with 18 bases between them. Here the CDR3 reads CAIRLGDLQTQYF. Here the CDR3 DNA reads TGTGCCATCCGCTTAGGGGACCTCCAGACCCAGTACTTC.

The sample holds a few counts of this clonotype. The chain links TRBV29-1 to TRBJ2-5, with 8 bases aligning to TRBD2. CDR3 size: 17 residues. Looked up from germline, CDR1 is SQVTM and CDR2 is ANQGSEA. Germline trimming cut 7 bases from V and 2 bases from J; bases unmatched to any gene: 18. In nucleotides, the CDR3 is TGCAGCGGTCGGGGGGGTGGCGGGGCGGTACGACAAGAGACCCAGTACTTC. Translation gives CSGRGGGGAVRQETQYF.

This chain joins TRBV2 and TRBJ2-1; D possibly corresponds to TRBD1 (5 bases). Germline V CDR1 and CDR2: SNHLY, FYNNEI. V was trimmed by 5 bases and J by 3 bases, leaving 8 bases between them. The CDR3 runs to 13 residues. CDR3 loop: CASSPDNYNEQFF. In DNA form, the CDR3 reads TGTGCCAGCAGTCCGGACAACTACAATGAGCAGTTCTTC. Combining the CDR3 with reference TRBV2 and TRBJ2-1 gives the whole variable domain EPEVTQTPSHQVTQMGQEVILRCVPISNHLYFYWYRQILGQKVEFLVSFYNNEISEKSEIFDDQFSVERPDGSNFTLKIRSTKLEDSAMYFCASSPDNYNEQFFGPGTRLTVL.

A few counts support this clonotype. The chain has TRBV11-2 and TRBJ2-5; D remains unclear. This CDR3 comprises 13 residues. Germline V lookup: CDR1 SGHAT, CDR2 FQNNGV. V shed 8 bases and J shed 1 base, with 11 bases lying between them. Here the CDR3 reads CASSPSVQETQYF. The DNA of the CDR3 is TGTGCCAGCTCTCCTTCGGTCCAAGAGACCCAGTACTTC.

This clonotype was counted ten times or more. The rearrangement uses TRBV4-1 and TRBJ1-1; 11 nucleotides align to TRBD1. This CDR3 has 15 residues. Trimming cost V 0 bases and J 11 bases; bases outside gene matches: 8. The germline CDR1 and CDR2 sequences are MGHRA and YSYEKL. In DNA, the CDR3 is TGCGCCAGCAGCCAAGATGCCGGGACAGGGGGGTTCGCTTTCTTT. It codes for CASSQDAGTGGFAFF.

This chain links TRBV7-3 with TRBJ2-1, with 8 bases fitting TRBD1. CDR1 is SGHTA and CDR2 is FQGTGA in the germline V gene. The CDR3 totals 17 residues. With V trimmed by 2 bases and J by 6 bases, 12 bases remained unmatched. CDR3 nucleotide sequence: TGTGCCAGCAGCTTACTACCAAGGGCAACAGGGGGCAATGAGCAGTTCTTC. Residues: CASSLLPRATGGNEQFF.

V gene TRBV6-2 or TRBV6-3 combines with J gene TRBJ2-1; possible D gene TRBD1, 5 bases. Germline V gene sequence: CDR1 MNHEY, CDR2 SVGEGT. V was clipped by 2 bases and J by 6 bases, with 11 bases between them. CDR3 length: 14 amino acids. The CDR3 region has the DNA TGTGCCAGCAGTTACCCCAAAAGGGGCAATGAGCAGTTCTTC. Residues: CASSYPKRGNEQFF.

A few counts support this clonotype. The chain is built from TRBV6-6 and TRBJ2-7; no clear D. Per the germline V gene, CDR1 is MNHNY and CDR2 is SVGAGI (reference sequence). The length of the CDR3 is 14 residues. Between the trimmed V and J ends, which lost 8 bases and 0 bases, there was a span of 14 bases. CDR3: CASLWNFDSYEQYF. The CDR3, as DNA: TGTGCCAGCCTCTGGAACTTCGACTCCTACGAGCAGTACTTC.

This clonotype was seen only a few times. The V call is TRBV7-9, the J call TRBJ1-1; D gene uncertain. Germline V gene data show CDR1 as SEHNR and CDR2 as FQNEAQ (reference sequence). The CDR3 is made up of 14 amino acids. Trimming pared 3 bases from V and 2 bases from J, leaving 10 bases between. The CDR3 loop reads CASSFSSGNTEAFF. In DNA, the CDR3 is TGTGCCAGCAGCTTTTCCTCGGGTAACACTGAAGCTTTCTTT.

This clonotype turned up a few times. Written as DNA, the CDR3 is TGTGCCAGCAGTGAAATGGCGCTTTATGGCTACACCTTC. Protein sequence: CASSEMALYGYTF. V and J are TRBV2 and TRBJ1-2; the D is unclear. Looked up from germline, CDR1 is SNHLY and CDR2 is FYNNEI. The germline V and J ends were trimmed by 2 bases and 5 bases, with 9 bases remaining between them. The CDR3 has 13 amino acids.

This clonotype was observed a few times. The chain couples TRBV7-9 to TRBJ2-1; 10 bases fit TRBD2. The junction had 5 bases not matched to a gene; V was cut back by 2 bases and J by 4 bases. The germline V gene encodes CDR1 SEHNR and CDR2 FQNEAQ (reference sequence). The CDR3 is 16 amino acids. Written as DNA, the CDR3 is TGTGCCAGCAGCTTATGGGTAGCGGGGGGATACAATGAGCAGTTCTTC. Encoded protein: CASSLWVAGGYNEQFF.

This clonotype was seen at least ten times. The rearrangement uses TRBV5-5 and TRBJ1-1; no firm D call. The V gene's germline CDR1 is SGHKS and CDR2 YYEKEE (reference sequence). V was shortened by 4 bases and J by 2 bases, with 12 bases between the two germline ends. This CDR3 contains 14 residues. The CDR3 loop reads CASSPSELNTEAFF. Here the CDR3 DNA reads TGTGCCAGCAGCCCGTCGGAGCTTAACACTGAAGCTTTCTTT.

This clonotype has a handful of counts. The V call is TRBV6-2 or TRBV6-3, the J call TRBJ1-2, with TRBD1 matching over 7 bases. V lost 7 bases to trimming and J lost 1 base; unmatched junction nucleotides: 9. From germline, CDR1 is MNHEY and CDR2 SVGEGT. CDR3 length: 15 residues. In nucleotides, the CDR3 is TGTGCCAGCAAGACAGGGACCTTACTTAACTATGGCTACACCTTC. Its translation is CASKTGTLLNYGYTF.